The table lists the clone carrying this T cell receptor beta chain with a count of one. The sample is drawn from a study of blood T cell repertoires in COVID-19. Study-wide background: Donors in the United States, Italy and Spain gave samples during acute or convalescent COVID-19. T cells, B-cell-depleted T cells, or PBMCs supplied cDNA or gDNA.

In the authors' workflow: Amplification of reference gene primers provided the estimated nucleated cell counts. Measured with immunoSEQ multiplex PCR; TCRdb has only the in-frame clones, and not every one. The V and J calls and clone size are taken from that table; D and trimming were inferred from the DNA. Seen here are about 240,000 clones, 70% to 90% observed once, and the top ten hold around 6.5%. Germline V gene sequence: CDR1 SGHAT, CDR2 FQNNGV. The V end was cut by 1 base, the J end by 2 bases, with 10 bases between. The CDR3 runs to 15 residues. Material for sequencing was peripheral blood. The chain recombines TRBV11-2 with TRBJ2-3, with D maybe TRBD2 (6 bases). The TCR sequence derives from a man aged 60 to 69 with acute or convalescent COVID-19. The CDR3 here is CASSLVAGPTDTQYF. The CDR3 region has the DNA TGTGCCAGCAGCTTAGTTGCGGGGCCCACAGATACGCAGTATTTT.